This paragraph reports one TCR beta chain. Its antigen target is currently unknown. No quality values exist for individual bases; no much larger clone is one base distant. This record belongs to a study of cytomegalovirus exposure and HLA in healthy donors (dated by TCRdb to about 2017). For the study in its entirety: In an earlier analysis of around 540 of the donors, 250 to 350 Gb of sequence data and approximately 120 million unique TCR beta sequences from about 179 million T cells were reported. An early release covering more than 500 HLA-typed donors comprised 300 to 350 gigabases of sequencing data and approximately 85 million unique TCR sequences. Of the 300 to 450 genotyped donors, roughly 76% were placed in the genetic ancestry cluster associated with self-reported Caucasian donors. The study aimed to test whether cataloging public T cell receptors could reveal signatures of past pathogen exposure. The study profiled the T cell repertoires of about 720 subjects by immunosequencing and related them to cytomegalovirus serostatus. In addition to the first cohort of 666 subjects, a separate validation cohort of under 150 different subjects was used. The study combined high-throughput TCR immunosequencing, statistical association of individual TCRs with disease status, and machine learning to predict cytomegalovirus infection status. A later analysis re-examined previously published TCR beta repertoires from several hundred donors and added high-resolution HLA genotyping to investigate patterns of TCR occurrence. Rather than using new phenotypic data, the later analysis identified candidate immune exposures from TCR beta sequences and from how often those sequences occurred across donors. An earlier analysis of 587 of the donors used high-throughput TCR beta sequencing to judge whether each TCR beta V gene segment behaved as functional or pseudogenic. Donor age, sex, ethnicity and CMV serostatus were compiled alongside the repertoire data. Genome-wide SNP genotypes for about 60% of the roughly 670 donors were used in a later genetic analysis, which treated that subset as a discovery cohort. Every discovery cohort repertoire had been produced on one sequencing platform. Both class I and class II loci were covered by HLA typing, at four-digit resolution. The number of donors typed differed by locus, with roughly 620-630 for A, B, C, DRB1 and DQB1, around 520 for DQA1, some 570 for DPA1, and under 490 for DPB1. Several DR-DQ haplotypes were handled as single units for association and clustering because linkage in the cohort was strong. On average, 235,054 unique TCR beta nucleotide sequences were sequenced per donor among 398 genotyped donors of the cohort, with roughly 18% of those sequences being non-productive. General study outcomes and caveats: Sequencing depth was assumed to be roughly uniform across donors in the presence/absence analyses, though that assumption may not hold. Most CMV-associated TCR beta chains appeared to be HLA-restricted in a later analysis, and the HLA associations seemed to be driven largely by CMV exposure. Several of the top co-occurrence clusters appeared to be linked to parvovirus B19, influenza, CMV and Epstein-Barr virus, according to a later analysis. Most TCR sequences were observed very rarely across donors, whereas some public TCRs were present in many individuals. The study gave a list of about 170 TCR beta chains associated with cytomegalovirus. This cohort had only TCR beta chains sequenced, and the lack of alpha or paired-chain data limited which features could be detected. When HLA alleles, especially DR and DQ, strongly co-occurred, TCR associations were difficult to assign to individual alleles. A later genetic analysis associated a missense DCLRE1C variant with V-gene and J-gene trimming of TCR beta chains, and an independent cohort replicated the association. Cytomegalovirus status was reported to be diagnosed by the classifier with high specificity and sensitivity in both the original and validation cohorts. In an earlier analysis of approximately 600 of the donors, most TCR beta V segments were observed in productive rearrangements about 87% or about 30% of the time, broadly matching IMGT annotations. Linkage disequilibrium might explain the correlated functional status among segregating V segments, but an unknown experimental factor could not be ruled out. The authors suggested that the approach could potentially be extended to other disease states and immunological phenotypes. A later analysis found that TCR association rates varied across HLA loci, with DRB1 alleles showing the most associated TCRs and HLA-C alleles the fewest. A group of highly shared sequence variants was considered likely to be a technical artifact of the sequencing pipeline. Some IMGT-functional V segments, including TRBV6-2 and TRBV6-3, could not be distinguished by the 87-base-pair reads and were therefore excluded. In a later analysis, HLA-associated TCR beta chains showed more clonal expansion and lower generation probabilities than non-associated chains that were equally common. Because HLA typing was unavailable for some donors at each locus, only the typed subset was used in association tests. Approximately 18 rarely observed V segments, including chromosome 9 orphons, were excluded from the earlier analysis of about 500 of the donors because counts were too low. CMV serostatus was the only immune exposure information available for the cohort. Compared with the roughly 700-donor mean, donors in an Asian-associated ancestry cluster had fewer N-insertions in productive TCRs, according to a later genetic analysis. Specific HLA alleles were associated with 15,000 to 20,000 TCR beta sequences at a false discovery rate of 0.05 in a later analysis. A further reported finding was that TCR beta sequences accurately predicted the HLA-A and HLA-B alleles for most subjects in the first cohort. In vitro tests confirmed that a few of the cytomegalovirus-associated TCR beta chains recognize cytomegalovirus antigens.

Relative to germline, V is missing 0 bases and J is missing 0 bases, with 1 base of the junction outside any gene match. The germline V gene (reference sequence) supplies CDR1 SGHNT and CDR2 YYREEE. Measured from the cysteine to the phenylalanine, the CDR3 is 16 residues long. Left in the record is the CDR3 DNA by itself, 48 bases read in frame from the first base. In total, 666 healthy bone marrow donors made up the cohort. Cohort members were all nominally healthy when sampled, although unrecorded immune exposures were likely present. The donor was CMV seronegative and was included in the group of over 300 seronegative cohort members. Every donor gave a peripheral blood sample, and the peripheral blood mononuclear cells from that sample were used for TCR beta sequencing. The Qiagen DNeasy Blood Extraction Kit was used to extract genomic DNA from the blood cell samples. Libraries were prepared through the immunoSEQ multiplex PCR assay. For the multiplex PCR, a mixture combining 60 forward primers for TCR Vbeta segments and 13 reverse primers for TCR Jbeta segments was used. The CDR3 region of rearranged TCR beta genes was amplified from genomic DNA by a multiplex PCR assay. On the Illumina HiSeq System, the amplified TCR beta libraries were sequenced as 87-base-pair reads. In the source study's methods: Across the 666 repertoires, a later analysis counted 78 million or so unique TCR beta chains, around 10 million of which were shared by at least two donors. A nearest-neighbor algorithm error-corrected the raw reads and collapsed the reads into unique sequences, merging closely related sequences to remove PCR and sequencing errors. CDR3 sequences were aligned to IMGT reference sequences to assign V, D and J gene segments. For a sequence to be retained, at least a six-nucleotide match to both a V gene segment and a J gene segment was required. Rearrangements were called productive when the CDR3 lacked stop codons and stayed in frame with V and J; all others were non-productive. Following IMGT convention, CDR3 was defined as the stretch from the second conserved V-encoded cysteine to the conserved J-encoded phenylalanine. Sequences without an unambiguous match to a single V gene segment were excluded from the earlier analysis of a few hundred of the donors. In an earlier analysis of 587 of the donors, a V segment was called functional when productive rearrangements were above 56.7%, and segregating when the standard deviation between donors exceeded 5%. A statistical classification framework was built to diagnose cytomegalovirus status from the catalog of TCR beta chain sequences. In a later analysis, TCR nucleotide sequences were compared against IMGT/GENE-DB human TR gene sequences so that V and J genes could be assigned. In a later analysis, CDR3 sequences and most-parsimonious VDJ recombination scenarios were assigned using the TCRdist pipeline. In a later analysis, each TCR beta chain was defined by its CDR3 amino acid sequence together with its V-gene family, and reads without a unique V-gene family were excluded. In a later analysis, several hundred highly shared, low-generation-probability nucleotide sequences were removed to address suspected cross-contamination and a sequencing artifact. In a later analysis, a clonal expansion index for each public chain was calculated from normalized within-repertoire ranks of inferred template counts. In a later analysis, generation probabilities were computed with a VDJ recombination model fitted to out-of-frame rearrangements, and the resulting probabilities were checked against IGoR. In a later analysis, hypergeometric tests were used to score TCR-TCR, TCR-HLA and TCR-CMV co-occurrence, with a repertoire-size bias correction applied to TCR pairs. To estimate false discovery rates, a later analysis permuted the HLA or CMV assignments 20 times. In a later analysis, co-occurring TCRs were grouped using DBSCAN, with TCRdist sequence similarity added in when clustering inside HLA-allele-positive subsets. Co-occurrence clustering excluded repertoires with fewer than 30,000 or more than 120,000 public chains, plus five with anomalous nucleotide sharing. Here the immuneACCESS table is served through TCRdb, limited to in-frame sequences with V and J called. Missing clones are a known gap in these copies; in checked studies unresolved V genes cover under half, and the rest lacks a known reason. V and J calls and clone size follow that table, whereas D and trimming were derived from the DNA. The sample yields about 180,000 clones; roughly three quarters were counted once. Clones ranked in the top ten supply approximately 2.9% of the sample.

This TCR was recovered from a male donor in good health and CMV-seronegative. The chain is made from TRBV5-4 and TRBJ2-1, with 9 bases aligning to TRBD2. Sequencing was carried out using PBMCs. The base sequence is TGTGCCAGCAGCTTGGATAGCGGGAGCTCCTACAATGAGCAGTTCTTC. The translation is CASSLDSGSSYNEQFF.